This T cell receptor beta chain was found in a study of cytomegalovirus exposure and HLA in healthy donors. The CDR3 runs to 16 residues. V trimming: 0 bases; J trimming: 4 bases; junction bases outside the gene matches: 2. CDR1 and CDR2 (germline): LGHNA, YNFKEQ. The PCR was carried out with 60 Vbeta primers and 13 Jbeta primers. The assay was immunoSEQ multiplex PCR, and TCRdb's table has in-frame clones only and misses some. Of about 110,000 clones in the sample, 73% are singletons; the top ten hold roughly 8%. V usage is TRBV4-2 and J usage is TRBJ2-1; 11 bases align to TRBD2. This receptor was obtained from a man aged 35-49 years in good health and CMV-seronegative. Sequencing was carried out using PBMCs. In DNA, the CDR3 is TGTGCCAGCAGCCAAGAATTAGCGGGGGGGTACAATGAGCAGTTCTTC. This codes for CASSQELAGGYNEQFF.